These 31 T cell receptor beta chains were sequenced from one sample in a study of OX40 agonist ivuxolimab in advanced cancers. TCRdb's copy holds only in-frame clones and misses some; the assay was immunoSEQ multiplex PCR. The repertoire holds 80,000 to 100,000 clones, with less than 90% as singletons. The sample here was CD4+ or CD8+ T cells sorted from blood, taken in a trial of the OX40 agonist ivuxolimab. The source is an adult with an advanced solid tumor such as melanoma, head and neck, liver or kidney cancer.

This CDR3 is CASSETGYISEAFF. The DNA for the CDR3 is TGTGCCAGCAGTGAAACCGGCTACATCTCTGAAGCTTTCTTT. The chain employs TRBV6-1 and TRBJ1-1, with D unclear. Germline-derived CDR1 and CDR2 are MNHNS and SASEGT. The CDR3 totals 14 residues. The ends were cut back, 2 bases at V and 6 bases at J, with 13 bases in the middle.

V gene TRBV7-2 combines with J gene TRBJ1-1; a weak D match, TRBD1 (5 bases). CDR1 and CDR2 from the germline V gene are SGHTA and FQGNSA. There are 15 residues in the CDR3. The V and J ends lost 1 base and 0 bases respectively, with 9 bases between them. CDR3 residues: CASSLGGRLNTEAFF. The CDR3 region has the DNA TGTGCCAGCAGCTTAGGGGGCAGGCTGAACACTGAAGCTTTCTTT.

V gene TRBV28 combines with J gene TRBJ2-7; 11 bases match TRBD1. Germline CDR1 MDHEN, CDR2 SYDVKM. This CDR3 spans 16 amino acids. V was clipped by 6 bases and J by 3 bases; unmatched bases: 10. The CDR3 loop is CASSPSGTGGFYEQYF. For the CDR3, the DNA is TGTGCCAGCAGCCCTTCGGGGACAGGGGGTTTCTACGAGCAGTACTTC.

This chain connects TRBV5-1 to TRBJ2-5; D tentatively fits TRBD1 or TRBD2 (5 bases each). CDR1 SGHRS and CDR2 YFSETQ come from the germline V gene. This CDR3 comprises 14 residues. V was shortened by 4 bases and J by 5 bases, with 15 bases between the two germline ends. The CDR3 reads CASSDGTLGETQYF. Written as DNA, the CDR3 is TGCGCCAGCAGCGACGGGACGCTTGGGGAGACCCAGTACTTC.

This clone has a single count. The V call is TRBV7-9, the J call TRBJ1-2; D gene uncertain. The CDR3 extends over 15 amino acids. Trimming cost V 1 base and J 4 bases, with 13 bases left between them. The germline gives CDR1 SEHNR, CDR2 FQNEAQ (reference sequence). The CDR3 loop reads CASSLDGGKGYGYTF. In nucleotides, the CDR3 is TGTGCCAGCAGCTTAGATGGAGGGAAGGGCTATGGCTACACCTTC.

The genes are TRBV28 and TRBJ1-3; the D gene is possibly TRBD1 (5 bases). Germline V CDR1 and CDR2: MDHEN, SYDVKM. V lost 10 bases and J 0 bases, leaving 10 bases between the germline ends. The CDR3 loop spans 13 amino acids. CDR3 sequence reads: CATHRFSGNTIYF. The CDR3 DNA reads as TGTGCCACCCACAGGTTCTCTGGAAACACCATATATTTT.

This rearrangement joins TRBV10-3 to TRBJ1-5; D remains ambiguous. The germline V gene has CDR1 ENHRY and CDR2 SYGVKD. Trimming pared 4 bases from V and 4 bases from J, leaving 8 bases between. The CDR3 is 13 residues long. CDR3 nucleotides: TGTGCCATCAGTGTGGACGGTAATCAGCCCCAGCATTTT. Amino acid sequence: CAISVDGNQPQHF.

The chain couples TRBV2 to TRBJ2-1, with D possibly being TRBD2 (6 bases). Trimming removed 3 bases from V and 1 base from J, with 13 bases in between. Germline-derived CDR1 and CDR2 are SNHLY and FYNNEI. This CDR3 is 16 amino acids long. The CDR3 sequence is CASSDGGKGSYNEQFF. The CDR3 nucleotides are TGTGCCAGCAGTGACGGCGGGAAGGGATCCTACAATGAGCAGTTCTTC. Filled out from reference TRBV2 and TRBJ2-1, the complete variable domain reads EPEVTQTPSHQVTQMGQEVILRCVPISNHLYFYWYRQILGQKVEFLVSFYNNEISEKSEIFDDQFSVERPDGSNFTLKIRSTKLEDSAMYFCASSDGGKGSYNEQFFGPGTRLTVL.

This chain connects TRBV2 to TRBJ2-1; the D gene is possibly TRBD1 (5 bases). The CDR3 runs 14 residues. Germline V gives CDR1 SNHLY, CDR2 FYNNEI. Trimming stripped 6 bases from V and 0 bases from J, with 9 bases between. The CDR3 reads CASSRTFSYNEQFF. CDR3 coding DNA: TGTGCCAGCAGCAGGACATTCTCCTACAATGAGCAGTTCTTC.

A note on this clone: Other nucleotide sequences from this sample produce the same CDR3. The CDR3, as DNA: TGTGCCAGCAGTGCCCTACCAGGGATCGGAGGCTACACCTTC. Translation: CASSALPGIGGYTF. This chain uses TRBV2 with TRBJ1-2, with a tentative D call TRBD1 (5 bases). The V gene's germline CDR1 is SNHLY and CDR2 FYNNEI. V lost 4 bases to trimming and J lost 8 bases, with 17 bases between them. The CDR3 has 14 amino acids.

This chain joins TRBV5-1 and TRBJ1-4; D perhaps matches TRBD1 (6 bases). The V and J ends lost 0 bases and 1 base respectively, with 10 bases between them. Germline V gives CDR1 SGHRS, CDR2 YFSETQ. The CDR3 totals 16 residues. The CDR3 loop reads CASSLGTVRTNEKLFF. DNA of the CDR3: TGCGCCAGCAGCTTGGGGACAGTACGAACTAATGAAAAACTGTTTTTT.

The chain combines TRBV5-6 with TRBJ2-1, with D perhaps assigned TRBD1 or TRBD2 (5 bases each). Germline V lookup: CDR1 SGHDT, CDR2 YYEEEE. Trimming shortened V by 0 bases and J by 6 bases, and 19 bases separated the two germline ends. CDR3 size: 17 residues. DNA of the CDR3: TGTGCCAGCAGCTTGGTGTCAGGGCGGGTCAGTTTCAATGAGCAGTTCTTC. It is translated as CASSLVSGRVSFNEQFF.

The chain recombines TRBV11-1 with TRBJ2-7; 12 nucleotides agree with TRBD2. J lost 0 bases, V lost 6 bases, and 0 bases had no gene match. Germline V CDR1 and CDR2: SGHAT, FQDESV (reference sequence). The CDR3 spans 14 residues. This chain's CDR3 is CASRLAGGSYEQYF. In DNA, the CDR3 is TGTGCCAGCAGACTAGCGGGAGGCTCCTACGAGCAGTACTTC.

The chain uses TRBV2 and TRBJ2-3; D is possibly TRBD1 (5 bases). This CDR3 has 15 residues. V was pared by 6 bases and J by 0 bases, with 13 bases between. CDR1 and CDR2 from the germline V gene are SNHLY and FYNNEI. The CDR3: CASRTDDLSTDTQYF. The CDR3 DNA sequence: TGTGCCAGCAGGACAGACGACCTAAGCACAGATACGCAGTATTTT.

This chain joins TRBV28 and TRBJ1-6, with 7 bases identical to TRBD1. After removal of 4 bases from V and 0 bases from J, the junction contained 9 bases not matched to a gene. The CDR3 has 18 residues. The germline CDR1 and CDR2 sequences are MDHEN and SYDVKM. CDR3: CASSYLTGQSSYNSPLHF. Written as DNA, the CDR3 is TGTGCCAGCAGTTACCTGACGGGACAGAGCTCCTATAATTCACCCCTCCACTTT. Using reference TRBV28 and TRBJ1-6 for the parts outside the CDR3, the full variable domain is DVKVTQSSRYLVKRTGEKVFLECVQDMDHENMFWYRQDPGLGLRLIYFSYDVKMKEKGDIPEGYSVSREKKERFSLILESASTNQTSMYLCASSYLTGQSSYNSPLHFGNGTRLTVT.

In this sample, this clone turned up once. The V gene is TRBV7-9, the J gene TRBJ1-2; 7 bases map to TRBD1. V was pared by 2 bases and J by 1 base, with 4 bases of the junction left unmatched. Germline V gene data show CDR1 as SEHNR and CDR2 as FQNEAQ (reference sequence). The CDR3 is 15 residues long. The CDR3 loop is CASSLRGGHNYGYTF. Written as DNA, the CDR3 is TGTGCCAGCAGCTTAAGAGGGGGCCATAACTATGGCTACACCTTC.

CDR3 nucleotide sequence: TGTGCCTGGAGTACGAACAATGAGCAGTTCTTC. Translation: CAWSTNNEQFF. This chain uses TRBV30 with TRBJ2-1; D unclear. From germline, CDR1 is GTSNPN and CDR2 SVGIG (reference sequence). V was cut by 2 bases and J by 5 bases, with 4 bases left in between. The CDR3 contains 11 residues. Variable domain in full (rest from reference TRBV30 and TRBJ2-1): SQTIHQWPATLVQPVGSPLSLECTVEGTSNPNLYWYRQAAGRGLQLLFYSVGIGQISSEVPQNLSASRPQDRQFILSSKKLLLSDSGFYLCAWSTNNEQFFGPGTRLTVL.

This chain connects TRBV5-4 to TRBJ1-4; 8 positions match TRBD1. The CDR3 has 15 residues. Per germline, CDR1 SGHNT and CDR2 YYREEE (reference sequence). The J segment lost 3 bases and the V segment lost 4 bases, leaving 5 bases of the junction unmatched. The CDR3 DNA reads as TGTGCCAGCAGCGACCAACAGGGGGCTAATGAAAAACTGTTTTTT. It encodes CASSDQQGANEKLFF.

This clone was seen a handful of times. The V call is TRBV5-5, the J call TRBJ1-5; D is unresolved. This CDR3 spans 15 amino acids. V shed 4 bases and J shed 4 bases, with 15 bases lying between them. Germline lookup yields CDR1 SGHKS and CDR2 YYEKEE (reference sequence). The CDR3 nucleotides are TGTGCCAGCAGCGCCCTACCCCAGCAGAATCAGCCCCAGCATTTT. Amino acids: CASSALPQQNQPQHF.

The rearrangement links TRBV5-1 to TRBJ2-2; a weak D match, TRBD2 (6 bases). Looked up from germline, CDR1 is SGHRS and CDR2 is YFSETQ. V lost 4 bases to trimming and J lost 4 bases, with 17 bases between them. The CDR3 is 16 residues long. This CDR3 reads CASSQMSRGGTGELFF. CDR3 coding DNA: TGCGCCAGCAGCCAGATGAGCCGGGGAGGCACCGGGGAGCTGTTTTTT.

V and J are TRBV13 and TRBJ2-4, with 7 bases fitting TRBD2. Germline-derived CDR1 and CDR2 are PRHDT and FYEKMQ (reference sequence). V was pared by 6 bases and J by 7 bases, with 9 bases of the junction left unmatched. The CDR3 spans 14 residues. CDR3 DNA sequence: TGTGCCAGCAGTCGGGGGGACCCCGGGAACATTCAGTACTTC. Translated, it gives CASSRGDPGNIQYF.

The CDR3 region is CASSHDGSYEQYF. DNA of the CDR3: TGCGCCAGCAGCCACGACGGTTCCTACGAGCAGTACTTC. This chain uses TRBV4-1 with TRBJ2-7; D gene uncertain. This CDR3 has 13 residues. Trimming pared 3 bases from V and 1 base from J, leaving 7 bases between. In germline, CDR1 is MGHRA, CDR2 YSYEKL.

The V gene is TRBV30, the J gene TRBJ1-3; D is unclear. Germline values: CDR1 GTSNPN, CDR2 SVGIG (reference sequence). V was shortened by 2 bases and J by 8 bases, with 7 bases between the two germline ends. The length of the CDR3 is 11 residues. CDR3 amino acids: CAWSSGYTIYF. Here the CDR3 DNA reads TGTGCCTGGAGTTCGGGTTACACCATATATTTT.

This chain connects TRBV18 to TRBJ2-7; D gene uncertain. This CDR3 comprises 13 residues. The germline V and J ends were trimmed by 4 bases and 4 bases, with 11 bases remaining between them. The germline V gene encodes CDR1 KGHSH and CDR2 LQKENI. The CDR3 sequence is CASSLTDGYEQYF. In DNA form, the CDR3 reads TGTGCCAGCTCACTCACCGACGGATACGAGCAGTACTTC. Together with reference TRBV18 and TRBJ2-7, the CDR3 gives the full variable domain: NAGVMQNPRHLVRRRGQEARLRCSPMKGHSHVYWYRQLPEEGLKFMVYLQKENIIDESGMPKERFSAEFPKEGPSILRIQQVVRGDSAAYFCASSLTDGYEQYFGPGTRLTVT.

This clone showed up just a few times. The chain employs TRBV5-1 and TRBJ1-3; weak D call: TRBD1 (5 bases). Germline assignment: CDR1 SGHRS and CDR2 YFSETQ. V was shortened by 4 bases and J by 9 bases, with 17 bases between the two germline ends. There are 14 residues in the CDR3. The CDR3 loop is CASSRGSKESTIYF. The CDR3 DNA is TGCGCCAGCAGCCGGGGCTCTAAGGAAAGCACCATATATTTT.

The table lists this clone with a few counts. The CDR3 coding sequence is TGTGCCTGGACCTCAAAGAGGGCCCTGACAAACATTCAGTACTTC. This translates into CAWTSKRALTNIQYF. The chain has TRBV30 and TRBJ2-4; maybe TRBD2 (5 bases). With 4 bases removed from V and 6 bases from J, the gap between germline ends came to 19 bases. The V gene's germline CDR1 is GTSNPN and CDR2 SVGIG (reference sequence). The CDR3 has 15 residues.

CDR3 protein: CASSLMGREINEQFF. The DNA of the CDR3 is TGTGCCAGCAGCTTAATGGGGCGGGAGATAAATGAGCAGTTCTTC. V is TRBV7-4 and J is TRBJ2-1, with 7 positions matching TRBD2. CDR1 and CDR2 (germline): SGHVT, SQSDAQ. Trimming removed 2 bases from V and 7 bases from J; junction bases left unmatched: 8. This CDR3 has 15 residues.

The V gene is TRBV6-5, the J gene TRBJ2-2; D gene ambiguous. Trimming took off 5 bases at V and 7 bases at J, with 5 bases between the two ends. CDR3 length: 11 amino acids. Per the germline V gene, CDR1 is MNHEY and CDR2 is SVGAGI. CDR3 nucleotides: TGTGCCAGCAGTGGAATCGGGGAGCTGTTTTTT. Its protein is CASSGIGELFF.

This clone has a single count. This sequence joins TRBV7-9 and TRBJ2-7, with D unclear. V lost 5 bases, J lost 2 bases, and 7 bases lay in between. Germline V gives CDR1 SEHNR, CDR2 FQNEAQ (reference sequence). The CDR3 runs 12 residues. CDR3 sequence: CASSADAYEQYV. CDR3 bases: TGTGCCAGCAGCGCGGACGCCTACGAGCAGTACGTC.

This chain uses TRBV29-1 with TRBJ2-3, with D tentatively TRBD1 (7 bases). Germline CDR1 reads SQVTM; CDR2 reads ANQGSEA. The V and J ends lost 6 bases and 2 bases respectively, with 12 bases between them. The CDR3 spans 13 residues. The CDR3 sequence is CSVEGQNTDTQYF. In DNA form, the CDR3 reads TGCAGCGTGGAGGGACAGAACACAGATACGCAGTATTTT.

V usage is TRBV11-2 and J usage is TRBJ1-3, with D uncertain. CDR3 length equals 15 residues. In germline, CDR1 is SGHAT, CDR2 FQNNGV. V was shortened by 5 bases and J by 4 bases, with 15 bases between the two germline ends. In nucleotides, the CDR3 is TGTGCCAGCAGCAGATCACAAGGACCGGGAAACACCATATATTTT. The encoded protein is CASSRSQGPGNTIYF.